This T cell receptor beta chain was obtained from a study of regulatory T cells in long-lasting Graves disease. Study-wide points: Peripheral blood, not thyroid tissue, was the sole material studied. Persistent Graves' patients had lower TCR diversity than newly diagnosed ones. Newly diagnosed patients shared about a thousand public clonotypes; persistent patients shared approximately 2,700.

Indicated time point: persistent/refractory GD, antithyroid drugs over 5 years with positive TRAb. The TCR library was made from RNA extracted from PBMCs. For TCR beta, libraries came from iRepertoire HTBI primers and Arm-PCR of CDR3 regions. TCRdb reprocessed the multiplex PCR reads with MiXCR, giving one entry per CDR3 protein. The data contain hundreds of thousands of distinct CDR3 sequences, around 30% of them seen just once; the ten biggest clones take up around 40%. V dropped 0 bases and J dropped 1 base, with 9 bases sitting between them. The germline V gene has CDR1 MNHEY and CDR2 SVGAGI. This CDR3 has 15 residues. This clonotype has more than one count but fewer than ten. Its antigen is not identified.

The sequence came from a female donor with Graves disease. The sample here was peripheral blood mononuclear cells (PBMCs), taken when the disease was refractory, from a patient treated with antithyroid drugs. The rearrangement uses TRBV6-5 and TRBJ1-1; D ambiguous. The DNA for the CDR3 is TGTGCCAGCAGTTACTCGATGGCAGAGAACACTGAAGCTTTCTTT. Protein sequence: CASSYSMAENTEAFF.